This paragraph covers one TCR beta chain sequence. Its antigen is undetermined. The sample belongs to a study of human CD8 memory T cell subsets. General study points: Similarly high diversity marked stem-like memory and precursor exhausted T cells, unlike effector memory cells. Stem-like memory and precursor exhausted T cell repertoires barely overlapped.

The germline gives CDR1 DFQATT, CDR2 SNEGSKA (reference sequence). CDR3 length: 15 residues. UMI-labeled 5' RACE yielded the TCR beta libraries. From its re-call of the 5' RACE reads, TCRdb lists each CDR3 protein once, without DNA. The sample has 9,000 to 13,000 distinct CDR3 sequences. Cells that were CCR7+ PD-1- TIGIT- were defined as the stem-like memory CD8+ T cell population, referred to as TSTEM. PBMC originated from healthy-donor buffy coats. This chain joins TRBV20-1 and TRBJ2-1; TCRdb outputs TRBD2, but without DNA this stays unchecked. This sequence originates from a human donor in good health. Sequenced material: CD8+ stem-like memory T cells (TSCM and TCM) sorted from PBMCs. Subset reported: stem-like memory CD8 T cells (TSTEM), CCR7+ PD-1- TIGIT-. Here the CDR3 reads CSARQSGGAYNEQFF.